Described below is a single T cell receptor beta chain sequence and its context. This clone was recorded only once. There is no known antigen for this receptor. Qualities for individual bases were not recorded, and no much larger clone is one base off. Patients with autoimmune disease history or receiving systemic immunosuppression were excluded from the trial. In every dose cohort, peripheral blood was drawn for TCR sequencing at baseline, cycle 4 day 1, and cycle 7 day 1. Samples came from an open-label, multicenter, first-in-human phase I dose-escalation trial of ivuxolimab. Adults with locally advanced or metastatic melanoma, renal cell carcinoma, hepatocellular carcinoma or head and neck squamous cell carcinoma were enrolled in the trial. Before TCR sequencing, CD4+ and CD8+ T cells were separately sorted from peripheral blood. Genomic DNA was isolated from the sorted cells so that the TCRbeta CDR3 region could be sequenced. The immunoSEQ Assay was used to sequence the TCRbeta CDR3 regions. Entries here come from immuneACCESS through TCRdb and include only in-frame sequences with V and J called. Some clones fail to appear in such tables; in the studies checked, an unresolved V gene covers under half of the shortfall, and the cause of the remainder is unknown. A total of around 70,000 clones appear in this sample, about 86% of them only once. The top ten clones comprise 2.5% to 3% of the sample.

The entry originates in a study of OX40 agonist ivuxolimab in advanced cancers. Concerning the study at large: Ivuxolimab was an agonistic, fully human IgG2 monoclonal antibody directed against OX40 (CD134), a costimulatory receptor. Intravenous ivuxolimab was administered to patients every 2 weeks at six dose levels: 0.01, 0.1, 0.3, 1.5, 3 and 10 mg/kg. Among the roughly 52 dose-escalation patients, roughly 20 had hepatocellular carcinoma, some 15 melanoma, 9 renal cell carcinoma and 9 head and neck cancer. In the dose-escalation cohort, more than 75% of patients were male, and the mean age was approximately 60 years, with a range of 23 to 79. Prior anti-PD-1, anti-PD-L1 or anti-CTLA-4 therapy was permitted, and approximately 42% of dose-escalation patients had received checkpoint inhibitors. Partial responses were achieved by three dose-escalation patients, of whom one had hepatocellular carcinoma and two had cutaneous melanoma. Peripheral TCRbeta sequencing aimed to test whether ivuxolimab altered TCR sequence diversity and caused clonal T-cell expansion. The paper covers the monotherapy dose-escalation part of the phase I ivuxolimab trial, which included N of about 56 patients. What the study reported, not specific to this receptor: Low levels of normalized T-cell clonal expansion were also seen in some patients who did not respond. The antigen specificity of the clonally expanded peripheral T cells was not determined. After ivuxolimab, CD8+ T cells had more expanded clones than CD4+ T cells on average. Partial responders in the 0.1-3.0 mg/kg groups had among the lowest normalized peripheral clonal expansion, especially among CD8+ T cells. At doses of 0.1 to 3.0 mg/kg, clonal expansion of both CD4+ and CD8+ T cells in blood was seen between baseline and week 6.

Reading from cysteine to phenylalanine, the CDR3 counts 16 amino acids. CDR3 DNA only is kept here, 48 bases in frame from base 1. Unmatched junction bases come to 9, with V trimmed by 4 bases and J by 5 bases. Looking up the germline V gene yields CDR1 SGHAT and CDR2 FQNNGV. The source is an adult with an advanced solid tumor such as melanoma, head and neck, liver or kidney cancer. The material was CD4+ or CD8+ T cells sorted from blood, obtained in a trial of the OX40 agonist ivuxolimab. The chain links TRBV11-2 with TRBJ2-1; TRBD1 agrees with 9 junctional bases. The base sequence is TGTGCCAGCAGCTCCCTCCGGGACAGGGCTGACAATGAGCAGTTCTTC. It translates to CASSSLRDRADNEQFF.